One T cell receptor beta chain is described in this entry. What it binds is unknown. Germline V gene sequence: CDR1 LNHNV, CDR2 YYDKDF (reference sequence). Trimming took 0 bases from V and 5 from J, leaving 8 bases between them. CDR3 size: 14 residues. This specimen belongs to a study of CD8 T cells in Susac syndrome. After extraction with the RNeasy kit, about 0.5 to 1 ug of the RNA was reverse transcribed using random hexamers. TCRdb used MiXCR to reprocess the immunoSEQ multiplex PCR reads, holding one entry per CDR3 protein. The sample shows 150,000 to 200,000 distinct CDR3 sequences, roughly 95% of them seen only once. Study-wide points: The study admitted that it had a relatively small number of individuals in its TCR sequencing and HLA analysis.

This chain links TRBV15 with TRBJ1-5; D is uncertain. This TCR was sampled from a human donor with multiple sclerosis. Specimen: CD8+ T cells from PBMCs. The CDR3 loop reads CATSRDQSYQPQHF. The DNA of the CDR3 is TGTGCCACCAGCAGAGATCAGTCCTATCAGCCCCAGCATTTT.